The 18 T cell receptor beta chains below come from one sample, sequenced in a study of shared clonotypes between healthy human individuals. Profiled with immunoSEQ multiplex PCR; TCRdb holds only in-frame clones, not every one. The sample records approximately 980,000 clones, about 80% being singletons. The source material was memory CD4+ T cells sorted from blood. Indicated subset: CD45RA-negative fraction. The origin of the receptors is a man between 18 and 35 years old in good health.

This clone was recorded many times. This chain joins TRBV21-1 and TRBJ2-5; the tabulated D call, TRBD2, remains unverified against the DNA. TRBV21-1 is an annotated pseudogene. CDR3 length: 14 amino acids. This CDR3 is CASSKGLSQETQYF. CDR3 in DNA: TGTGCCAGCAGCAAGGGACTATCGCAAGAGACCCAGTACTTC.

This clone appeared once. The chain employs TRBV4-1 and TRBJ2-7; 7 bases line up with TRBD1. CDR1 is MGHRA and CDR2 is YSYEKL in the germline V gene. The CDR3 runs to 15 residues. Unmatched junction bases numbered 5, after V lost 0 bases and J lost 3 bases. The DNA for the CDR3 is TGCGCCAGCAGCCAAGACGGGACAGACTACTACGAGCAGTACTTC. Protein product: CASSQDGTDYYEQYF.

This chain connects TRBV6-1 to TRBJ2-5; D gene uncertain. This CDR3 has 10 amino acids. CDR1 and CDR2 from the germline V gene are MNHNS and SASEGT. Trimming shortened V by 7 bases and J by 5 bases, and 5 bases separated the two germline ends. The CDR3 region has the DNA TGTGCCAGCATGGGGGAGACCCAGTACTTC. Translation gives CASMGETQYF.

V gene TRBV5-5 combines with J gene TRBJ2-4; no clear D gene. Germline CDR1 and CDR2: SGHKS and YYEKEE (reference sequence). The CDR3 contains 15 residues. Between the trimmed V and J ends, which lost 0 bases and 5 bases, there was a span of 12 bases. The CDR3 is CASSLAIGSQNIQYF. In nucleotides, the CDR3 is TGTGCCAGCAGCTTGGCGATTGGGTCCCAAAACATTCAGTACTTC.

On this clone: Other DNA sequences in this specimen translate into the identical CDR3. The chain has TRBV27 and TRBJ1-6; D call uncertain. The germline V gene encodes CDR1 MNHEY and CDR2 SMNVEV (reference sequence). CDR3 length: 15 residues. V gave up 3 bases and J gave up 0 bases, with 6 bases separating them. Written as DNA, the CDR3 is TGTGCCAGCAGTTTCCGGAGCTCCTATAATTCACCCCTCCACTTT. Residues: CASSFRSSYNSPLHF.

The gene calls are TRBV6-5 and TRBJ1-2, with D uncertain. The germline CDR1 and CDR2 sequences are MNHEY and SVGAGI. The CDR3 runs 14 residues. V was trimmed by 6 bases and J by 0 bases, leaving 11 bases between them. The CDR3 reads CASRAGGSNYGYTF. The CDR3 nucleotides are TGTGCCAGCAGGGCGGGAGGCTCTAACTATGGCTACACCTTC.

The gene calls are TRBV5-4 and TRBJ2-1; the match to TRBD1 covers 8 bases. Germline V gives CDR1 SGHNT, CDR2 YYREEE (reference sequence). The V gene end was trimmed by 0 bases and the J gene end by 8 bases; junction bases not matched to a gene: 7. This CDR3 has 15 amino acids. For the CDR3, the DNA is TGTGCCAGCAGCTTGGGGCAGGGGGCGAGTCATGAGCAGTTCTTC. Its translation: CASSLGQGASHEQFF.

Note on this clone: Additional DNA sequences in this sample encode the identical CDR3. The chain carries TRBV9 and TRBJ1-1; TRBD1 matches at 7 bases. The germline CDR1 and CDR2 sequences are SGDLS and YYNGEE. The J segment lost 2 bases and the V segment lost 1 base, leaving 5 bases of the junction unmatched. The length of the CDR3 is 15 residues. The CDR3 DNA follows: TGTGCCAGCAGCGTACTTCCAGGGGGAAACACTGAAGCTTTCTTT. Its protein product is CASSVLPGGNTEAFF.

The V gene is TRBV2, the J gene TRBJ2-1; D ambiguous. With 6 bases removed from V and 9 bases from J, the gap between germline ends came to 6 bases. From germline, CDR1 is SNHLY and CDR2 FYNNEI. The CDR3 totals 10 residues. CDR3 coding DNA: TGTGCCAGCAGGGCAGGTGAGCAGTTCTTC. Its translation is CASRAGEQFF.

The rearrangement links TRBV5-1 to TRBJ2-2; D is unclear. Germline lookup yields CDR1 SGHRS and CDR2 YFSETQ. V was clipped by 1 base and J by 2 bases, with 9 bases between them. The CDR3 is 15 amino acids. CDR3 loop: CASSLLVGNTGELFF. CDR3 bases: TGCGCCAGCAGCTTGCTTGTTGGAAACACCGGGGAGCTGTTTTTT. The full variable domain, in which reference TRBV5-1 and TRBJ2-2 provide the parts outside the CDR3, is KAGVTQTPRYLIKTRGQQVTLSCSPISGHRSVSWYQQTPGQGLQFLFEYFSETQRNKGNFPGRFSGRQFSNSRSEMNVSTLELGDSALYLCASSLLVGNTGELFFGEGSRLTVL.

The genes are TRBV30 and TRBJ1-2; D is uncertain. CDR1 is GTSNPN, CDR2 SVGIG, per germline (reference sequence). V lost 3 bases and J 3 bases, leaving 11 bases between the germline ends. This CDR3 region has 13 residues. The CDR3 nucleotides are TGTGCCTGGAGCCCCGGTGCGGACTATGGCTACACCTTC. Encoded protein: CAWSPGADYGYTF.

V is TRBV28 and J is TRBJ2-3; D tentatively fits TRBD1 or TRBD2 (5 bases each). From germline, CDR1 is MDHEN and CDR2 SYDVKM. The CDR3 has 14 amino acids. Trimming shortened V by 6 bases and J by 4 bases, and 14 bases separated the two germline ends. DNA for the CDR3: TGTGCCAGCAGAATGACGGGACCGTCAGATACGCAGTATTTT. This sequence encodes CASRMTGPSDTQYF.

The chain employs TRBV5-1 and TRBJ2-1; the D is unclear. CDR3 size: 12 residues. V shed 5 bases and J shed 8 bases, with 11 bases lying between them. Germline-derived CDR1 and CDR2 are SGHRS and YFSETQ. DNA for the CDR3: TGCGCCAGCAGAATGATAGGCCATGAGCAGTTCTTC. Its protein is CASRMIGHEQFF.

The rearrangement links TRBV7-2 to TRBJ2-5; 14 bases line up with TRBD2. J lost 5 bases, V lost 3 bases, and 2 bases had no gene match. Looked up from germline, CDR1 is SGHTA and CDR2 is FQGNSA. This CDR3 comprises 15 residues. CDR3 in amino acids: CASSLGLAGVETQYF. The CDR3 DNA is TGTGCCAGCAGCTTGGGACTAGCGGGAGTGGAGACCCAGTACTTC. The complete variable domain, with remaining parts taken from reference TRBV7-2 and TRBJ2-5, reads GAGVSQSPSNKVTEKGKDVELRCDPISGHTALYWYRQSLGQGLEFLIYFQGNSAPDKSGLPSDRFSAERTGGSVSTLTIQRTQQEDSAVYLCASSLGLAGVETQYFGPGTRLLVL.

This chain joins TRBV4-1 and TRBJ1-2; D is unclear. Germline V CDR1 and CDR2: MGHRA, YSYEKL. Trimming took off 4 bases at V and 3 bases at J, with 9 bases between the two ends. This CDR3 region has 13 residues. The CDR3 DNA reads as TGCGCCAGCAGCCGCGGGAGCCACTATGGCTACACCTTC. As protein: CASSRGSHYGYTF.

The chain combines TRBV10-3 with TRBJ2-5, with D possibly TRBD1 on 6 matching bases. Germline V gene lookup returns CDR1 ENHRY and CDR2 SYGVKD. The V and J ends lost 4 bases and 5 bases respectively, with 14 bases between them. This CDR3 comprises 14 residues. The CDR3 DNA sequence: TGTGCCATCAGTGGGACAGCGCTCGGGGAGACCCAGTACTTC. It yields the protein CAISGTALGETQYF.

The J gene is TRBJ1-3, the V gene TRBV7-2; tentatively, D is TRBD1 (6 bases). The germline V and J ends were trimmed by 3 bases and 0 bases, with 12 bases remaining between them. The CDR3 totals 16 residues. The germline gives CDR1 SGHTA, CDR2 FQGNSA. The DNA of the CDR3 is TGTGCCAGCAGCTTCCAACAGGGTGTCTCTGGAAACACCATATATTTT. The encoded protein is CASSFQQGVSGNTIYF.

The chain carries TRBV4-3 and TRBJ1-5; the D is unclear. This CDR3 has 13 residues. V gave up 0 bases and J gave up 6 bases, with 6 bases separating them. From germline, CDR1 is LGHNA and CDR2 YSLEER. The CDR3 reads CASSQDWSQPQHF. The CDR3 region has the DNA TGCGCCAGCAGCCAAGATTGGAGTCAGCCCCAGCATTTT.